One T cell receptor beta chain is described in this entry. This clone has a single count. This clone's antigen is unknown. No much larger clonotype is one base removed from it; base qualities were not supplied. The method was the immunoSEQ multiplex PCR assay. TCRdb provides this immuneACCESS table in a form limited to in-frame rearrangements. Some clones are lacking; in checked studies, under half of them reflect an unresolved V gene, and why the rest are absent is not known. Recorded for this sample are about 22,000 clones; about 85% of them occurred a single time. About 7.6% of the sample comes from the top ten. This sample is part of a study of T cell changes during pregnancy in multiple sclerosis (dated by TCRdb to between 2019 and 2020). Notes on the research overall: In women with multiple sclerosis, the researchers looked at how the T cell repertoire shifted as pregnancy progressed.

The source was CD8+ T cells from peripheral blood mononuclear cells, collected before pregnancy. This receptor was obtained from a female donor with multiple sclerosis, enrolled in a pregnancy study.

Here the CDR3 is given as CASSRTGLVNTEAFF. The base sequence is TGTGCCAGCAGCCGGACAGGGTTGGTGAACACTGAAGCTTTCTTT. The receptor chain draws on TRBV4-2 and TRBJ1-1; a stretch of 8 junction bases matches TRBD1. Germline trimming: 4 bases from V, 0 bases from J; junction bases outside gene matches: 4. Its CDR3 holds 15 amino acids, cysteine through phenylalanine. Only the CDR3 region is kept as DNA, spanning 45 bases read in frame from base 1. Per the germline V gene, LGHNA is the CDR1 and YNFKEQ is the CDR2.